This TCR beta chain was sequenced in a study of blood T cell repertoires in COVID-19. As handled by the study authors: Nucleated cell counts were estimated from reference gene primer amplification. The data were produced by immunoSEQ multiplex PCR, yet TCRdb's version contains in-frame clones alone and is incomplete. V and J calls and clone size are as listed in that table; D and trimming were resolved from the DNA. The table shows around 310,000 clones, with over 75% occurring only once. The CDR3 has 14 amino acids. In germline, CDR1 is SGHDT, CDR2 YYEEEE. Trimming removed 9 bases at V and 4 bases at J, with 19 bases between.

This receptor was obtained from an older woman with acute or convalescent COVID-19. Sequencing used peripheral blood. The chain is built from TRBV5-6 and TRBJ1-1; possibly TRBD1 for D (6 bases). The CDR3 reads CATAGRTGRTEAFF. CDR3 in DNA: TGTGCCACAGCAGGGCGAACAGGGCGCACTGAAGCTTTCTTT.